The rows below give T cell receptor beta chains drawn from one sample of a study of CD8 T cells in Susac syndrome. Via MiXCR, TCRdb re-called the immunoSEQ multiplex PCR reads, giving one row per CDR3 protein. The table lists about 300,000 distinct CDR3 sequences, approximately 89% of them singletons, with more than 0.15% in the top ten. Sequencing was carried out using CD8+ T cells from PBMCs. The receptors shown here come from a human donor with multiple sclerosis. Each CDR3 is given with its conserved first and last residue. Fields, in order: clone size, D gene, V gene, CDR3 length, J gene, CDR3 DNA, CDR3 protein. The D gene is left open where the match is weak. Clone size appears in some rows only: once, few, many, or a class for an expanded clone.

>.|.|TRBV27|13|TRBJ2-3
TGTGCCAGCAGTTTCGATCGAGGAGATACGCAGTATTTT
CASSFDRGDTQYF
>.|TRBD1|TRBV3-1|20|TRBJ2-4
TGTGCCAGCAGCCAAGATACGGGGACAGGGGCGTCCCTAGCCAAAAACATTCAGTACTTC
CASSQDTGTGASLAKNIQYF
>.|TRBD2|TRBV28|15|TRBJ2-5
TGTGCCAGCAGTAACCGGGAGGCTCCACAAGAGACCCAGTACTTC
CASSNREAPQETQYF
>.|TRBD1|TRBV28|15|TRBJ2-5
TGTGCCAGCTGGAAGAGGGAGACAGGGCAAGAGACCCAGTACTTC
CASWKRETGQETQYF
>.|.|TRBV5-5|13|TRBJ2-7
TGTGCCAGCGCAAACAGGGTGGTCAACGAGCAGTACTTC
CASANRVVNEQYF
>.|TRBD2|TRBV11-2|19|TRBJ2-3
TGTGCCAGCAGCCCCGGGAGCCGACTAGCGGGAGGGAGCACAGATACGCAGTATTTT
CASSPGSRLAGGSTDTQYF
>.|.|TRBV27|13|TRBJ1-1
TGTGCCAGCAGCCCCGGCCTGGGGACTGAAGCTTTCTTT
CASSPGLGTEAFF
>.|.|TRBV7-2|18|TRBJ2-3
TGTGCCAGCAGCTTAGCGGTCGCCGGTAGCTGGGGGACAGATACGCAGTATTTT
CASSLAVAGSWGTDTQYF
>.|.|TRBV27|13|TRBJ1-1
TGTGCCAGCAGTTTATTCGGACAGACTGAAGCTTTCTTT
CASSLFGQTEAFF
>.|.|TRBV25-1|15|TRBJ2-1
TGTGCCAGCAGTGACCCCGGGAGCTCCTACAATGAGCAGTTCTTC
CASSDPGSSYNEQFF
>.|.|TRBV19|14|TRBJ1-5
TGTGCCAGTAAGTACAGGGAGGCAAATCAGCCCCAGCATTTT
CASKYREANQPQHF
>.|.|TRBV12-3/TRBV12-4|14|TRBJ2-7
TGTGCCAGCAGACCGACAGGGAGGGGCTGGGAGCAGTACTTC
CASRPTGRGWEQYF
>.|.|TRBV7-2|15|TRBJ1-5
TGTGCCAGCAGCTCCCTATGGGGAAGCAATCAGCCCCAGCATTTT
CASSSLWGSNQPQHF
>few|TRBD1|TRBV27|14|TRBJ1-5
TGTGCCAGCAGTCCTCGACAGGGAAATCAGCCCCAGCATTTT
CASSPRQGNQPQHF
>.|.|TRBV6-1|15|TRBJ2-2
TGTGCCAGCAGTGTAGCACAGGGCTCCACCGGGGAGCTGTTTTTT
CASSVAQGSTGELFF
>.|TRBD1|TRBV18|15|TRBJ2-7
TGTGCCAGCTCACCACTACGACAGGGCTCCTACGAGCAGTACTTC
CASSPLRQGSYEQYF
>.|TRBD1|TRBV12-3/TRBV12-4|14|TRBJ1-2
TGTGCCAGCAGTTTGGGCGGACAGGGAGGTGGCTACACCTTC
CASSLGGQGGGYTF
>.|TRBD1|TRBV7-9|15|TRBJ2-7
TGTGCCAGCAGATCCCTGGGACAGGACGGGTACGAGCAGTACTTC
CASRSLGQDGYEQYF
>once|TRBD1|TRBV27|16|TRBJ1-2
TGTGCCAGCAGTTTAAGGGTTCGGGACAGGATGTATGGCTACACCTTC
CASSLRVRDRMYGYTF
>.|TRBD2|TRBV20-1|17|TRBJ2-5
TGCAGTGAATCTGCCCCTCTAGCGGGGGGAAACCAAGAGACCCAGTACTTC
CSESAPLAGGNQETQYF
>.|.|TRBV12-3/TRBV12-4|12|TRBJ2-1
TGTGCCAGCAGTCCCGACAGTACCCAGCAGTTCTTC
CASSPDSTQQFF
>.|.|TRBV14|13|TRBJ1-2
TGTGCCAGCAGCCAGGGCCGTACTTATGGCTACACCTTC
CASSQGRTYGYTF
>.|.|TRBV14|15|TRBJ2-7
TGTGCCAGCAGCCAAGTAGGCGGACTATCGACCGAGCAGTACTTC
CASSQVGGLSTEQYF
>.|.|TRBV19|11|TRBJ2-7
TGTGCCACCAATGGGGGCTACGAGCAGTACTTC
CATNGGYEQYF
>.|.|TRBV30|12|TRBJ2-1
TGTGCCTGGACTAGGGGGGGGGAGGGGCAGTTCTTC
CAWTRGGEGQFF
>.|.|TRBV19|14|TRBJ1-1
TGTGCCAGTAGTATCCTGGGAGGTAGCACTGAAGCTTTCTTT
CASSILGGSTEAFF
>.|TRBD1|TRBV28|15|TRBJ2-7
TGTGCCAGCAGTTACAGGGGGCAGAGGGCCTACGAGCAGTACTTC
CASSYRGQRAYEQYF
>.|.|TRBV4-2|14|TRBJ2-7
TGTGCCAGCGGAAATACCGGGACCACCTACGAGCAGTACTTC
CASGNTGTTYEQYF
>.|.|TRBV7-9|10|TRBJ2-2
TGTGCCAGCATCGCCGGGGAGCTGTTTTTT
CASIAGELFF
>.|.|TRBV4-2|18|TRBJ1-3
TGTGCCAGCAGCCAAGAAAGCCCGAGGGGTTTGTCCTTTGACACCATATATTTT
CASSQESPRGLSFDTIYF
>.|TRBD2|TRBV28|15|TRBJ2-1
TGTGCCAGCAGTTTGGTGACTAGCGTAAACAATGAGCAGTTCTTC
CASSLVTSVNNEQFF
>.|.|TRBV14|15|TRBJ2-6
TGTGCCAGCAGCCCCTTGGAACCTGGGGCCAACGTCCTGACTTTC
CASSPLEPGANVLTF
>.|.|TRBV7-9|16|TRBJ2-7
TGTGCCAGCAGCTTAGGAGGCGGGGAAGGTGGAAACGAGCAGTACTTC
CASSLGGGEGGNEQYF
>.|TRBD2|TRBV2|17|TRBJ2-1
TGTGCCAGCAGTCCCTCTTTAGCGGGGGGGGGAATTAATGAGCAGTTCTTC
CASSPSLAGGGINEQFF
>.|TRBD1|TRBV4-2|14|TRBJ2-1
TGTGCCAGCAGCCAAGTAGCAGGGGGCCATGAGCAGTTCTTC
CASSQVAGGHEQFF
>.|TRBD1|TRBV5-1|19|TRBJ1-1
TGCGCCAGCAGCTTGTACTTCAGACAGGGGGCGAAGATGAACACTGAAGCTTTCTTT
CASSLYFRQGAKMNTEAFF
>.|.|TRBV13|15|TRBJ1-2
TGTGCCAGCAGCTTAGCCATAAATACTAACTATGGCTACACCTTC
CASSLAINTNYGYTF
>.|.|TRBV7-3|13|TRBJ2-1
TGTGCCAGCAGCTTGCGGGGGCACAATGAGCAGTTCTTC
CASSLRGHNEQFF
>.|TRBD2|TRBV6-1|16|TRBJ2-2
TGTGCCAGCAGCCGCTTCGGCGGGAGTGGGAGCGGGGAGCTGTTTTTT
CASSRFGGSGSGELFF
>.|TRBD2|TRBV9|16|TRBJ2-7
TGTGCCAGCAGCTTCCGGACTAGCGGGAGGCCCTACGAGCAGTACTTC
CASSFRTSGRPYEQYF
>.|.|TRBV5-1|12|TRBJ2-7
TGCGCCAGCAGCGCCGCAGGGAACGAGCAGTACTTC
CASSAAGNEQYF
>.|.|TRBV20-1|13|TRBJ2-7
TGCAGTGCTAGGGACTACAACAACTACGAGCAGTACTTC
CSARDYNNYEQYF
>few|.|TRBV5-4|11|TRBJ1-2
TGTGCCAGCAGCTTGGTATATGGCTACACCTTC
CASSLVYGYTF
>few|.|TRBV12-3/TRBV12-4|12|TRBJ1-6
TGTGCCAGCAGTCCAGGGGATTCACCCCTCCACTTT
CASSPGDSPLHF
>.|TRBD1|TRBV7-3|16|TRBJ2-1
TGTGCCAGCAGCTTTTCGGGCCTACAGGGGGACAATGAGCAGTTCTTC
CASSFSGLQGDNEQFF
>.|TRBD1|TRBV18|15|TRBJ2-3
TGTGCCAGCTCACCTCCCCAGGGGGTCACAGATACGCAGTATTTT
CASSPPQGVTDTQYF
>once|.|TRBV2|12|TRBJ2-4
TGTGCCAGCAGCGGACAGATGTACATTCAGTACTTC
CASSGQMYIQYF
>.|.|TRBV27|17|TRBJ2-1
TGTGCCAGCGCTTTTGCGCTTCGACTTATAGGTTCCAATGAGCAGTTCTTC
CASAFALRLIGSNEQFF
>.|TRBD1|TRBV27|17|TRBJ1-2
TGTGCCAGCAGTTTGACCGGGACAGGGGGCCCGAAGGATGGCTACACCTTC
CASSLTGTGGPKDGYTF
>.|.|TRBV20-1|13|TRBJ1-2
TGCAGTGCTCGGACAGCCACCCTTTCTGGCTACACCTTC
CSARTATLSGYTF
>.|.|TRBV21-1|16|TRBJ2-3
TGTGCCAGCAGCAAAGGTCGATCCGGGAGGACAGATACGCAGTATTTT
CASSKGRSGRTDTQYF
>.|.|TRBV7-9|14|TRBJ2-7
TGTGCCAGCAGCACGGGACTCTCGCTCTACGAGCAGTACTTC
CASSTGLSLYEQYF
>.|.|TRBV10-3|14|TRBJ1-2
TGTGCCATCAGTGGGTCCGGGACATCCTATGGCTACACCTTC
CAISGSGTSYGYTF
>.|.|TRBV2|10|TRBJ2-1
TGTGCCAGCAGGCACAGTGAGCAGTTCTTC
CASRHSEQFF